This TCR beta chain was captured in a study of identical twins. Among all donors, each was a healthy Caucasian. General observations from the study: Weaker excess twin sharing was seen among beta out-of-frame sequences. Out-of-frame TCR alpha sharing observed in monozygotic twins exceeded model estimates.

Template switching introduced a universal primer site, and the cDNA bore unique molecular identifiers. TCRdb used MiXCR to reprocess the 5' RACE reads, holding one entry per CDR3 protein. This table has about 530,000 distinct CDR3 sequences, about 22% appearing once. On this clonotype itself: What it binds is not known.

These data were likewise used in another study, on yellow fever vaccine responses in identical twins.

The sequence came from a woman under 30 in good health. Material: CD4+ T cells sorted from blood.

The CDR3 loop reads CSARVWETQYF. The CDR3 DNA follows: TGCAGTGCTAGAGTATGGGAGACCCAGTACTTC. The chain recombines TRBV20-1 with TRBJ2-5; D call uncertain. CDR1 is DFQATT, CDR2 SNEGSKA, per germline (reference sequence). Trimming pared 1 base from V and 5 bases from J, leaving 5 bases between. The CDR3 sequence is 11 residues long.